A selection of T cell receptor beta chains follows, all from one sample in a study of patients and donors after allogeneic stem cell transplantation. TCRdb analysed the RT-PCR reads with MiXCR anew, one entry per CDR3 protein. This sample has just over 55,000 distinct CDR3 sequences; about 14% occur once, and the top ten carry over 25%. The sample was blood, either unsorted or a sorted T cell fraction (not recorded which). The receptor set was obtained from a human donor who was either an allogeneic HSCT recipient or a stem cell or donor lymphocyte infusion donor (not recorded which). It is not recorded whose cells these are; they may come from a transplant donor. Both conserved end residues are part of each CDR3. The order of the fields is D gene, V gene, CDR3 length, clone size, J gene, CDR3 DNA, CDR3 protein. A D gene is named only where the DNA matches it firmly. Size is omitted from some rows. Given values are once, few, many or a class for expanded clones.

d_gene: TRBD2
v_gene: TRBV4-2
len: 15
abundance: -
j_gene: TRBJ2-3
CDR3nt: TGTGCCAGCAGTATGGGTCTAGCGGGAAGAGATACGCAGTATTTT
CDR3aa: CASSMGLAGRDTQYF

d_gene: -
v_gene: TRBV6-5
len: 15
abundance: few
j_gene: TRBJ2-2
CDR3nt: TGTGCCAGCAGTTACGGATGGAGGATAAACGGGGAGCTGTTTTTT
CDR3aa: CASSYGWRINGELFF

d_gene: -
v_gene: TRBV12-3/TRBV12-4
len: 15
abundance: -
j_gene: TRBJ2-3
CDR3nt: TGTGCCCTTCGCCGGGCCGAAGCCTACACAGATACGCAGTATTTT
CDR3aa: CALRRAEAYTDTQYF

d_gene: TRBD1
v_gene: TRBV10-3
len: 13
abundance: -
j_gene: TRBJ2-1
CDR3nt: TGTGCCATCGGGGACAGCTCCTACAATGAGCAGTTCTTC
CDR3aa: CAIGDSSYNEQFF

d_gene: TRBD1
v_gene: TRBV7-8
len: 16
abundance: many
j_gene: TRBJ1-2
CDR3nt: TGTGCCAGCAGCTTAAGACAGGGGGTATATTTGCGAGGCTACACCTTC
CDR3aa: CASSLRQGVYLRGYTF

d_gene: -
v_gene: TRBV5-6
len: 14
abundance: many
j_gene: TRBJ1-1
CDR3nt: TGTGCCAGCAGCTTGGGAAGGGTGAACACTGAAGCTTTCTTT
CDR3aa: CASSLGRVNTEAFF

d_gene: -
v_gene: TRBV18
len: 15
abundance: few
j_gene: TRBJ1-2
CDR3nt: TGTGCCAGCTTCACCACCGGGATTGGGTCTTATGGCTACACCTTC
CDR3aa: CASFTTGIGSYGYTF

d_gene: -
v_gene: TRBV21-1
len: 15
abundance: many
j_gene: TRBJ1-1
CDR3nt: TGTGCCAGCAGCAAAGACGGGGGGGCGAGGACTGAAGCTTTCTTT
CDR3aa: CASSKDGGARTEAFF

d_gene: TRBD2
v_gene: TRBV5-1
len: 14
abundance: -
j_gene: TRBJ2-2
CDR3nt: TGCGCCAGCAGCACTAGCGTCAACACCGGGGAGCTGTTTTTT
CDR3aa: CASSTSVNTGELFF

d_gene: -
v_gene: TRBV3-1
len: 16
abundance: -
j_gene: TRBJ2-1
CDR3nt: TGTGCCAGCAGCCAAGATTCGGGCGGGGCCTACAATGAGCAGTTCTTC
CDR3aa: CASSQDSGGAYNEQFF

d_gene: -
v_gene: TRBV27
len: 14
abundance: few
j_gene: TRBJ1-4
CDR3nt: TGTGCCAGCAGTTTAGGATGGGGAGGGGAAAAACTGTTTTTT
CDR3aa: CASSLGWGGEKLFF

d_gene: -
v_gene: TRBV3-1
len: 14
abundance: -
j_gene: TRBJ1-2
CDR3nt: TGTGCCAGCAGCCAAGTGGAGGATAACTATGGCTACACCTTC
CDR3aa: CASSQVEDNYGYTF

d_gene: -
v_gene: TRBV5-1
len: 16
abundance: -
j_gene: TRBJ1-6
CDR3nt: TGCGCCAGCAGCCTCTTCACAGGGTCCTATAATTCACCCCTCCACTTT
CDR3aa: CASSLFTGSYNSPLHF

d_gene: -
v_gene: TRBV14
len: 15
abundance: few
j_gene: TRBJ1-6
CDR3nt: TGTGCCAGCAGCCGCCCGGGACCCAGGAATTCACCCCTCCACTTT
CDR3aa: CASSRPGPRNSPLHF

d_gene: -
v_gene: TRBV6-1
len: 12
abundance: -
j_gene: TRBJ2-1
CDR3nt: TGTGCCAGCTGTCAGACTAACAATGAGCAGTTCTTC
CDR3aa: CASCQTNNEQFF

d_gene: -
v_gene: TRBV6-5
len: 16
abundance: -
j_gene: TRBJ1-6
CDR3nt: TGTGCCAGCAGTTACTCGACTGGCGTCAATAATTCACCCCTCCACTTT
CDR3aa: CASSYSTGVNNSPLHF